This T cell receptor beta chain was recorded in a study of OX40 agonist ivuxolimab in advanced cancers. A note on the overall study: Ivuxolimab was a fully human IgG2 agonistic monoclonal antibody targeting the costimulatory receptor OX40 (CD134). Intravenous ivuxolimab was administered to patients every 2 weeks at six dose levels: 0.01, 0.1, 0.3, 1.5, 3 and 10 mg/kg. Of the 50 to 55 patients in dose escalation, about 20 had hepatocellular carcinoma, approximately 15 had melanoma, 9 had renal cell carcinoma and 9 had head and neck cancer. A male proportion of nearly 85% and a mean age of 60 years, ranging from roughly 23 to 90, were recorded for the dose-escalation cohort. Patients were allowed to have had prior anti-PD-1, anti-PD-L1 or anti-CTLA-4 therapy, and more than 30% of the dose-escalation patients had previously received checkpoint inhibitors. Three dose-escalation patients achieved partial responses, one with hepatocellular carcinoma and two with cutaneous melanoma. The point of sequencing TCRbeta in the periphery was to test whether ivuxolimab changed TCR sequence diversity and drove clonal T-cell expansion. The paper describes the monotherapy dose-escalation part (N of about 57 patients) of the phase I trial of ivuxolimab. Findings and caveats that apply to the study as a whole: In the 0.1-3.0 mg/kg groups, partial responders had among the lowest normalized peripheral clonal expansion, particularly in CD8+ T cells. Low levels of normalized T-cell clonal expansion were also seen in some nonresponding patients. Antigen specificity was not determined for the clonally expanded peripheral T cells. After ivuxolimab, more expanded clones were found on average in CD8+ T cells than in CD4+ T cells. At doses of 0.1 to 3.0 mg/kg, clonal expansion of both CD4+ and CD8+ T cells in blood was seen between baseline and week 6.

Patients with a history of autoimmune disease or receiving systemic immunosuppression were excluded from the trial. Peripheral blood for TCR sequencing was collected from all dose cohorts at baseline, on cycle 4 day 1, and on cycle 7 day 1. The samples were taken from a phase I, first-in-human, multicenter, open-label dose-escalation trial of ivuxolimab. The trial enrolled adults with locally advanced or metastatic head and neck squamous cell, hepatocellular, melanoma or renal cell carcinoma. CD4+ and CD8+ T cells were sorted separately from peripheral blood before TCR sequencing. From the germline V gene, CDR1 is SGHRS and CDR2 is YFSETQ. Between the V and J ends, shortened by 4 bases and 6 bases respectively, the junction contains 10 bases. Spanning cysteine to phenylalanine, the CDR3 consists of 13 amino acids. Kept here is only the CDR3 DNA, which spans 39 bases and is read in frame from base 1.

With respect to this clone: Its recognized antigen is unknown. The record has no base qualities; no much larger clone is one base away.

Genomic DNA was extracted from sorted cells for sequencing of the TCRbeta CDR3 region. TCRbeta CDR3 regions were sequenced using the immunoSEQ Assay. The source is immuneACCESS, and TCRdb retained only in-frame sequences with V and J called. Part of the clones is not carried over; for the studies checked, unresolved V genes explain less than half of this, and the remainder is unexplained. The sample records fewer than 80,000 clones, roughly 86% of which are singletons. Around 9.8% of the sample goes to the ten largest clones. The clonotype was recovered from an adult with an advanced solid tumor such as melanoma, head and neck, liver or kidney cancer. Sequences were derived from CD4+ or CD8+ T cells sorted from blood, sampled in a trial of the OX40 agonist ivuxolimab. This receptor chain uses TRBV5-1 and TRBJ2-2, with the D gene too uncertain to name. The CDR3 reads as follows: CASSPLVPGELFF. The sequenced DNA: TGCGCCAGCAGCCCCCTAGTCCCCGGGGAGCTGTTTTTT.